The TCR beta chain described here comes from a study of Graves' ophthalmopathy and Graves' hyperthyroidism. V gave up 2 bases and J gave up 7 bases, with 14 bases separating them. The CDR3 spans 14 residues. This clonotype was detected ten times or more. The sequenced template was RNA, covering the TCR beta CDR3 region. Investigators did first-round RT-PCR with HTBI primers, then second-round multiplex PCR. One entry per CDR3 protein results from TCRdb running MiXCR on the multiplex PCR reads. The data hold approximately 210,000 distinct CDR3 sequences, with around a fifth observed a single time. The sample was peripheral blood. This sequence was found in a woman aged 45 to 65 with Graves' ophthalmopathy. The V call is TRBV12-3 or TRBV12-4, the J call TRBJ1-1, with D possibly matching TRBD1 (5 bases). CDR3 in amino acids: CASSLRTMGDEAFF. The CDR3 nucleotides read TGTGCCAGCAGTTTACGGACGATGGGGGATGAAGCTTTCTTT.